These 14 T cell receptor beta chains share one sample of origin, sequenced in a study of OX40 agonist ivuxolimab in advanced cancers. Sequencing used immunoSEQ multiplex PCR; TCRdb keeps in-frame clones, though not all of them. The table lists 56,000 or so clones, roughly four fifths of them singletons. This specimen was CD4+ or CD8+ T cells sorted from blood, taken in a trial of the OX40 agonist ivuxolimab. These receptors came from an adult with an advanced solid tumor such as melanoma, head and neck, liver or kidney cancer.

This chain links TRBV5-4 with TRBJ2-7; the match to TRBD1 covers 8 bases. V was pared by 4 bases and J by 7 bases, with 4 bases of the junction left unmatched. Germline V gene data show CDR1 as SGHNT and CDR2 as YYREEE (reference sequence). The CDR3 extends over 12 amino acids. CDR3 nucleotide sequence: TGTGCCAGCAGCCCCGACAGGGGTGAGCAGTACTTC. Amino acids: CASSPDRGEQYF. Drawing the rest from reference TRBV5-4 and TRBJ2-7, the complete variable domain is ETGVTQSPTHLIKTRGQQVTLRCSSQSGHNTVSWYQQALGQGPQFIFQYYREEENGRGNFPPRFSGLQFPNYSSELNVNALELDDSALYLCASSPDRGEQYFGPGTRLTVT.

This CDR3 reads CASSPGPTNYGYTF. In DNA form, the CDR3 reads TGTGCCAGCAGTCCGGGACCAACTAACTATGGCTACACCTTC. The chain joins TRBV28 to TRBJ1-2; a weak D match, TRBD1 (5 bases). The CDR3 runs 14 residues. V was shortened by 5 bases and J by 0 bases, with 10 bases between the two germline ends. The germline V gene has CDR1 MDHEN and CDR2 SYDVKM.

The V call is TRBV4-3, the J call TRBJ2-7; D gene unclear. This CDR3 region has 14 residues. With 0 bases removed from V and 2 bases from J, the gap between germline ends came to 8 bases. CDR1 is LGHNA, CDR2 YSLEER, per germline. As DNA, the CDR3 is TGCGCCAGCAGCCAAGAGTGGACCACCTACGAGCAGTACTTC. Translation: CASSQEWTTYEQYF.

This clone was seen a handful of times. The chain couples TRBV5-6 to TRBJ2-2; D uncertain. Looked up from germline, CDR1 is SGHDT and CDR2 is YYEEEE. The V end was cut by 0 bases, the J end by 7 bases, with 13 bases between. This CDR3 has 15 amino acids. CDR3 amino acids: CASSLGPTAGGELFF. The CDR3 DNA follows: TGTGCCAGCAGCTTGGGACCGACCGCCGGCGGGGAGCTGTTTTTT.

The chain employs TRBV7-2 and TRBJ2-7; weak D call: TRBD2 (6 bases). Germline loops: CDR1 SGHTA, CDR2 FQGNSA. This CDR3 is 14 amino acids long. V lost 3 bases to trimming and J lost 4 bases, with 13 bases between them. CDR3 nucleotide sequence: TGTGCCAGCAGCTTCAAGCGGGCATCTTACGAGCAGTACTTC. The encoded protein is CASSFKRASYEQYF.

The V call is TRBV6-1, the J call TRBJ1-4, with D tentatively TRBD1 (6 bases). Deletions cut 7 bases from V and 8 bases from J, with 17 bases between. CDR3 length: 14 residues. Germline-derived CDR1 and CDR2 are MNHNS and SASEGT. CDR3 nucleotide sequence: TGTGCCAGCAACGTTGACAGGCAGAGGGAAAAACTGTTTTTT. Its translation: CASNVDRQREKLFF.

This clone appeared a few times. In DNA, the CDR3 is TGTGCCAGTAGTCGAGAAAGCTCTGGGGCCAACGTCCTGACTTTC. Protein product: CASSRESSGANVLTF. The rearrangement joins TRBV19 to TRBJ2-6; D gene uncertain. CDR1 and CDR2 from the germline V gene are LNHDA and SQIVND (reference sequence). The CDR3 spans 15 residues. Trimming cost V 5 bases and J 0 bases, with 8 bases left between them.

V is TRBV5-5 and J is TRBJ1-1; D perhaps matches TRBD1 (5 bases). Looked up from germline, CDR1 is SGHKS and CDR2 is YYEKEE (reference sequence). V lost 4 bases and J 6 bases, leaving 13 bases between the germline ends. CDR3 length: 13 residues. The CDR3 region is CASSRMGTPEAFF. The DNA of the CDR3 is TGTGCCAGCAGCCGGATGGGGACCCCTGAAGCTTTCTTT.

This chain uses TRBV6-1 with TRBJ1-5; 7 bases map to TRBD1. CDR1 is MNHNS, CDR2 SASEGT, per germline. The length of the CDR3 is 13 residues. Trimming at V came to 6 bases and at J to 5 bases, leaving 4 bases not matched to a gene. The CDR3 sequence: CASSDRVYQPQHF. Here the CDR3 DNA reads TGTGCCAGCAGCGACAGGGTTTATCAGCCCCAGCATTTT.

This chain links TRBV4-2 with TRBJ2-3; D remains unclear. Per the germline V gene, CDR1 is LGHNA and CDR2 is YNFKEQ. V lost 1 base, J lost 4 bases, and 3 bases lay in between. The CDR3 consists of 12 residues. CDR3 in amino acids: CASSQVPDTQYF. The CDR3 DNA reads TGTGCCAGCAGCCAAGTTCCAGATACGCAGTATTTT.

This chain links TRBV11-3 with TRBJ2-5, with D hard to call. The germline gives CDR1 SGHNT, CDR2 YENEEA. The CDR3 is 14 amino acids. Between the trimmed V and J ends, which lost 5 bases and 2 bases, there was a span of 12 bases. The CDR3 is CASSQMLGQETQYF. CDR3 sequence (DNA): TGTGCCAGCAGCCAGATGTTAGGTCAAGAGACCCAGTACTTC.

The rearrangement joins TRBV29-1 to TRBJ2-7; 8 bases map to TRBD1. V dropped 8 bases and J dropped 7; count of bases not matched to a gene: 25. The CDR3 covers 17 residues. Germline CDR1 is SQVTM and CDR2 is ANQGSEA. The CDR3: CSTRRGQVSDRRWEQYF. CDR3 nucleotide sequence: TGCAGCACACGAAGGGGACAGGTCTCGGACAGAAGGTGGGAGCAGTACTTC.

V is TRBV30 and J is TRBJ1-1; D is perhaps TRBD1 (5 bases). With 5 bases removed from V and 4 bases from J, the gap between germline ends came to 14 bases. This CDR3 contains 13 residues. CDR1 GTSNPN and CDR2 SVGIG come from the germline V gene (reference sequence). CDR3: CAWWAPGGTEAFF. The DNA for the CDR3 is TGTGCCTGGTGGGCCCCCGGGGGCACTGAAGCTTTCTTT.

CDR3 sequence (DNA): TGTGCCTGGACCGATGGGCAGGGATTGATCGAGCAGTACTTC. Its protein is CAWTDGQGLIEQYF. The rearrangement links TRBV30 to TRBJ2-7; TRBD1 might be the D (5 bases). Looked up from germline, CDR1 is GTSNPN and CDR2 is SVGIG (reference sequence). This CDR3 contains 14 residues. Trimming pared 4 bases from V and 6 bases from J, leaving 19 bases between.